Listed below are T cell receptor beta chains from one sample, sequenced in a study of cytomegalovirus exposure and HLA in healthy donors. TCRdb's table, derived via immunoSEQ multiplex PCR, lists solely in-frame clones and lacks some. The sample contains approximately 150,000 clones, around 68% of which appear only once. The sequencing input was PBMCs. The receptors stem from a middle-aged woman in good health and CMV-seropositive. The CDR3 runs from the conserved cysteine through the conserved F or W. The order of the fields is clone size, V gene, D gene, J gene, CDR3 DNA, CDR3 protein. The D gene is left open where the match is weak. Only part of the rows carry a size: once, few, many, or a class if the clone is expanded.

-	TRBV29-1	-	TRBJ1-1	TGCAGCGTTGTACCCATGGGGGGAGGAGCTTTCTTT	CSVVPMGGGAFF
-	TRBV19	-	TRBJ2-1	TGTGCCAGTAGCCCTTATCAGGTCGATGAGCAGTTCTTC	CASSPYQVDEQFF
few	TRBV6-5	-	TRBJ2-1	TGTGCCAGCAGTCCAGCGGGCTACAATGAGCAGTTCTTC	CASSPAGYNEQFF
few	TRBV29-1	TRBD2	TRBJ2-5	TGCAGCGTCTCTAGACTAGCGAGGCAAGAGACCCAGTACTTC	CSVSRLARQETQYF
-	TRBV7-8	-	TRBJ2-7	TGTGCCAGCAGCTTGCAGGGTACTTACGAGCAGTACTTC	CASSLQGTYEQYF
-	TRBV7-9	TRBD2	TRBJ2-3	TGTGCCAGCAGCTTAGAGCGGGAGCCGGGAGATACGCAGTATTTT	CASSLEREPGDTQYF
once	TRBV28	-	TRBJ2-3	TGTGCCAGCAGTTTGGGAGGCAGGACCACAGATACGCAGTATTTT	CASSLGGRTTDTQYF
-	TRBV20-1	TRBD1	TRBJ1-1	TGCAGTGCACCTGACAGGGAAGGAGCTTTCTTT	CSAPDREGAFF
once	TRBV7-9	-	TRBJ1-1	TGTGCCAGCAGCTTAGCAAGGGGGAACACTGAAGCTTTCTTT	CASSLARGNTEAFF
-	TRBV5-5	-	TRBJ2-3	TGTGCCAGCAGCTTAACCGGGGAAAGCACAGATACGCAGTATTTT	CASSLTGESTDTQYF
-	TRBV7-9	TRBD2	TRBJ2-3	TGTGCCAGCAGCACGGGGCCGGCGGGAGGGCCCACAGATACGCAGTATTTT	CASSTGPAGGPTDTQYF
-	TRBV4-1	-	TRBJ2-2	TGCGCCAGCAGCCAAGAAGGGGGGGGGAACACCGGGGAGCTGTTTTTT	CASSQEGGGNTGELFF
-	TRBV5-1	-	TRBJ2-5	TGCGCCAGCAGCTTTTCCCCTCTTCAGGGCAAAGAGACCCAGTACTTC	CASSFSPLQGKETQYF
-	TRBV28	TRBD1	TRBJ1-5	TGTGCCAGCAGTCGAACGGGACAGCTGGGGGATCAGCCCCAGCATTTT	CASSRTGQLGDQPQHF
-	TRBV28	TRBD1	TRBJ1-5	TGTGCCAGCAACCCGGGACAGGGAGGCAATCAGCCCCAGCATTTT	CASNPGQGGNQPQHF
-	TRBV19	-	TRBJ2-7	TGTGCCAGTAGTTCCGGACAGACGAGCTCCTACGAGCAGTACTTC	CASSSGQTSSYEQYF
-	TRBV10-3	-	TRBJ1-3	TGTGCGGTCGGACGGGACAATGACTTCTCTGGAAACACCATATATTTT	CAVGRDNDFSGNTIYF
once	TRBV18	TRBD1	TRBJ2-5	TGTGCCAGCTCACCTCGGACAGGGATAGTCCGGGAGACCCAGTACTTC	CASSPRTGIVRETQYF
few	TRBV4-3	TRBD2	TRBJ2-5	TGCGCCAGCAGCCAAGGTCCGGGACTAGCGGGGGGGCATGGACAAGAGACCCAGTACTTC	CASSQGPGLAGGHGQETQYF
-	TRBV25-1	-	TRBJ1-5	TGTGCCAGCAGTGGGGCGGGTACTAGCAATCAGCCCCAGCATTTT	CASSGAGTSNQPQHF
-	TRBV28	TRBD2	TRBJ2-7	TGTGCCAGCAGTTTAGGGGGCGGGGGGTCCTACGAGCAGTACTTC	CASSLGGGGSYEQYF
few	TRBV6-1	TRBD1	TRBJ2-2	TGTGCCAGCAGTGAAGCGACAGGGGACACCGGGGAGCTGTTTTTT	CASSEATGDTGELFF
-	TRBV5-1	TRBD1	TRBJ2-7	TGCGCCAGCAGCTTGGATGGACAGGGCACCTACGAGCAGTACTTC	CASSLDGQGTYEQYF
-	TRBV4-1	TRBD2	TRBJ2-5	TGCGCCAGCAGCTTCACCGGGACTAGCTTCGAGACCCAGTACTTC	CASSFTGTSFETQYF
-	TRBV18	-	TRBJ2-4	TGTGCCAGCTCACCACCGGGACAAACCCTTCTTGACAAAAACATTCAGTACTTC	CASSPPGQTLLDKNIQYF
-	TRBV6-5	-	TRBJ1-4	TGTGCCAGCAGTGCCGGAGGAAAACTGTTTTTT	CASSAGGKLFF
-	TRBV11-2	TRBD2	TRBJ2-7	TGTGCCAGCAGCTGGGGGAGGGGCGGGGAGCAGTACTTC	CASSWGRGGEQYF
-	TRBV6-5	TRBD1	TRBJ1-2	TGTGCCAGCAGTTATGCCGGGACAGGGGACTACGGCTACACCTTC	CASSYAGTGDYGYTF
-	TRBV10-3	TRBD2	TRBJ2-2	TGTGCCACCAGGGACTACCAAACCGGGGAGCTGTTTTTT	CATRDYQTGELFF
-	TRBV27	TRBD1	TRBJ2-7	TGTGCCAGCAGTTTAGACAGGGGGCCCTACGAGCAGTACTTC	CASSLDRGPYEQYF
few	TRBV4-1	-	TRBJ1-1	TGCGCCAGCAGCCAAACGGGTTTCGGCACTGAAGCTTTCTTT	CASSQTGFGTEAFF